One and the same sample provided the 7 T cell receptor beta chains below, sequenced in a study. TCRdb ran MiXCR on the 5' RACE reads and lists one entry per CDR3 protein. The table records 7,000 to 9,500 distinct CDR3 sequences, around 42% of them present only once. Treg sorting used a CD4+CD25+CD127-/low gate. The sequenced material came from Tregs sorted from a lymph node. Every receptor here comes from a female donor with breast cancer.

CDR3 protein: CASSFDRGLYEQYF. The CDR3 bases are TGTGCCAGCAGCTTTGACAGGGGCCTCTACGAGCAGTACTTC. The chain employs TRBV5-5 and TRBJ2-7; 8 positions match TRBD1. The V and J ends lost 2 bases and 3 bases, in that order; junction bases with no gene match: 4. Germline CDR1 reads SGHKS; CDR2 reads YYEKEE (reference sequence). The CDR3 runs 14 residues.

Only a few counts were recorded for this clonotype. V is TRBV4-2 and J is TRBJ2-1; D uncertain. Germline-derived CDR1 and CDR2 are LGHNA and YNFKEQ. The CDR3 has 12 amino acids. The V end was cut by 2 bases, the J end by 10 bases, with 9 bases between. The CDR3 coding sequence is TGTGCCAGCAGCCAACCCCTTGGGGAGCAGTTCTTC. This sequence encodes CASSQPLGEQFF.

In its sample, this clonotype was seen a few times. CDR3 amino acids: CASSQASTGNIQYF. Here the CDR3 DNA reads TGCGCCAGCAGCCAAGCGTCGACAGGAAACATTCAGTACTTC. This sequence joins TRBV4-1 and TRBJ2-7; D might be TRBD1 (6 bases). The end of the DNA aligns better with TRBJ2-4, so the J call may be wrong. The CDR3 is made up of 14 amino acids. Germline V gene sequence: CDR1 MGHRA, CDR2 YSYEKL.

This chain's CDR3 is CASSPNDYRNNQPQHF. CDR3 nucleotides: TGCGCCAGCAGCCCCAACGATTACAGGAATAATCAGCCCCAGCATTTT. This sequence joins TRBV4-1 and TRBJ1-5, with a weak D call TRBD1 (5 bases). Per germline, CDR1 MGHRA and CDR2 YSYEKL. V shed 4 bases and J shed 4 bases, with 17 bases lying between them. This CDR3 is built from 16 residues.

In the case of this clonotype: One end of the junction varies from germline; a read error may be responsible. The rearrangement links TRBV5-6 to TRBJ1-2; tentative D call: TRBD1 (5 bases). Germline CDR1 and CDR2: SGHDT and YYEEEE. The CDR3 loop spans 12 amino acids. The CDR3 region has the DNA TGTGCCAGCAGCTTGATTGGGGCTGGCTGCACCTTC. Encoded protein: CASSLIGAGCTF.

V and J are TRBV27 and TRBJ2-2; D is unresolved. Germline V CDR1 and CDR2: MNHEY, SMNVEV (reference sequence). Trimming left V 2 bases short and J 9 bases short, with 10 bases between. The CDR3 runs to 13 residues. The chain's CDR3 is CASSLTGSRELFF. DNA for the CDR3: TGTGCCAGCAGTTTAACCGGGTCCCGGGAGCTGTTTTTT.

This clonotype was observed a few times. This chain connects TRBV20-1 to TRBJ2-7; 9 bases are a match to TRBD2. Germline trimming cut 0 bases from V and 1 base from J; bases unmatched to any gene: 4. CDR3 length equals 15 residues. Germline assignment: CDR1 DFQATT and CDR2 SNEGSKA (reference sequence). As DNA, the CDR3 is TGCAGTGCTAGAGAGACGCGGGAGGGGTCCTACGAGCAGTACTTC. It translates to CSARETREGSYEQYF.